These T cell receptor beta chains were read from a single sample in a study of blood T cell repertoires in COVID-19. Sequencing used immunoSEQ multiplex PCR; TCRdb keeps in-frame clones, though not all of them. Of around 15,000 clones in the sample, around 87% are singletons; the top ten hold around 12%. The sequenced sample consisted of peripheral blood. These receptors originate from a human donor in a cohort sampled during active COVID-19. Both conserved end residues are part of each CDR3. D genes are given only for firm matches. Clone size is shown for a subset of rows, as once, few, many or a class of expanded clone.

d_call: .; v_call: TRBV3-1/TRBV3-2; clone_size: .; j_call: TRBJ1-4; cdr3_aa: CASSYSGEKLFF; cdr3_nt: TGTGCCAGCAGTTATAGCGGTGAAAAACTGTTTTTT
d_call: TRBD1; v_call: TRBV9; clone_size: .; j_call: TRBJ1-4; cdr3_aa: CASSASGDRDEKLFF; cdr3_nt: TGTGCCAGCAGCGCGAGTGGGGACAGGGACGAAAAACTGTTTTTT
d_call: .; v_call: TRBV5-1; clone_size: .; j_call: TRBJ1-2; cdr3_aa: CASSFGEGILHGYTF; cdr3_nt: TGCGCCAGCAGCTTTGGGGAGGGAATTCTCCATGGCTACACCTTC
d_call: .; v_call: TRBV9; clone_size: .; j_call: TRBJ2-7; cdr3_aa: CASSVGDTSYEQYF; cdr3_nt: TGTGCCAGCAGCGTAGGTGACACTTCCTACGAGCAGTACTTC
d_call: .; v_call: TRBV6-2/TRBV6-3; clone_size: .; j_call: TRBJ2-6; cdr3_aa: CASSSHNALPSSGANVLTF; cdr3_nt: TGTGCCAGCAGTTCGCACAACGCCCTCCCCAGCTCTGGGGCCAACGTCCTGACTTTC
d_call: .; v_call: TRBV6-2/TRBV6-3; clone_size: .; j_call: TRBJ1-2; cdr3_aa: CASSYLRKGADGYTF; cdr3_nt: TGTGCCAGCAGTTACCTCCGGAAAGGAGCCGACGGCTACACCTTC
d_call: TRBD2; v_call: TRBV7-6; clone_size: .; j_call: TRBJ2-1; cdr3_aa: CASSSLAGGSSYNEQFF; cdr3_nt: TGTGCCAGCAGCTCGTTAGCGGGGGGTAGCTCCTACAATGAGCAGTTCTTC
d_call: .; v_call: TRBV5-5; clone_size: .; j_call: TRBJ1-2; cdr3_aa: CASNTDTNYGYTF; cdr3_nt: TGTGCCAGCAACACGGACACAAACTATGGCTACACCTTC
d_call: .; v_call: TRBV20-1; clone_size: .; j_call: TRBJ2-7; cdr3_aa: CSANSFYEQYF; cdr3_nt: TGCAGTGCTAACTCCTTCTACGAGCAGTACTTC
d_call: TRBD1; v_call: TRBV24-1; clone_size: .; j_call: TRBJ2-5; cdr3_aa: CATIRIRDREETQYF; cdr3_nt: TGTGCCACTATTCGGATACGGGACAGAGAAGAGACCCAGTACTTC
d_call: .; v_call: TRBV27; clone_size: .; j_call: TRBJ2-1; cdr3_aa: CASSMTGPHNEQFF; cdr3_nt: TGTGCCAGCAGTATGACAGGACCCCACAATGAGCAGTTCTTC
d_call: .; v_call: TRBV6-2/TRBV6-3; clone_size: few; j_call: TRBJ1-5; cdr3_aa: CASSYRGVSSNQPQHF; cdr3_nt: TGTGCCAGCAGTTACCGGGGGGTTTCTAGCAATCAGCCCCAGCATTTT
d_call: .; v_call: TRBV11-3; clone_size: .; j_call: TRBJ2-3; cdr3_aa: CASSTYGGDTQYF; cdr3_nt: TGTGCCAGCAGCACATATGGGGGGGATACGCAGTATTTT
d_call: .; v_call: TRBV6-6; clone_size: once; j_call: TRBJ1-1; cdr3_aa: CASSYPGAEAFF; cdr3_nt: TGTGCCAGCAGTTACCCAGGCGCTGAAGCTTTCTTT